The 10 T cell receptor beta chains given below trace back to one sample, sequenced in a study of vaccination effects on CD4 cells after COVID-19. Their cognate antigens are unknown. The data were produced by immunoSEQ multiplex PCR, yet TCRdb's version contains in-frame clones alone and is incomplete. This sample has 70,000 to 95,000 clones; around 74% occur once, and the top ten carry 1.1%. ViraFEST expansion of antigen-specific CD4+ T cells with viral peptide pools preceded sequencing. After roughly ten days in culture, the CD4+ T cells were isolated. The cohort was immunized with two doses of either the BNT162b2 or mRNA-1273 vaccine. Sequences were derived from CD4+ T cells from PBMCs cultured with HCoV-OC43 spike peptides, sampled after COVID-19 vaccination. Subset specified: HCoV-OC43 spike overlapping peptide pool stimulation. All receptors derive from a human donor who received a COVID-19 vaccine.

The chain employs TRBV4-2 and TRBJ2-3, with unresolved D. Trimming pared 1 base from V and 1 base from J, leaving 6 bases between. Germline V gene lookup returns CDR1 LGHNA and CDR2 YNFKEQ. The CDR3 is made up of 14 amino acids. The CDR3 coding sequence is TGTGCCAGCAGCCAAGTAGAGGGCACAGATACGCAGTATTTT. This gives the protein CASSQVEGTDTQYF.

The chain is built from TRBV5-4 and TRBJ1-2; 7 bases align to TRBD1. Germline V CDR1 and CDR2: SGHNT, YYREEE (reference sequence). Trimming took 0 bases from V and 6 from J; bases not matched to a gene: 11. CDR3 length equals 16 residues. The CDR3 spells CASSLDVPGGMNGYTF. CDR3 bases: TGTGCCAGCAGCTTGGACGTGCCAGGGGGAATGAATGGCTACACCTTC. Using reference TRBV5-4 and TRBJ1-2 for the parts outside the CDR3, the full variable domain is ETGVTQSPTHLIKTRGQQVTLRCSSQSGHNTVSWYQQALGQGPQFIFQYYREEENGRGNFPPRFSGLQFPNYSSELNVNALELDDSALYLCASSLDVPGGMNGYTFGSGTRLTVV.

The DNA for the CDR3 is TGCAGCGTTGTACGGGCAGGGCAGGGTCAAGAGACCCAGTACTTC. This codes for CSVVRAGQGQETQYF. The chain uses TRBV29-1 and TRBJ2-5, with D maybe TRBD1 (5 bases). Trimming pared 4 bases from V and 2 bases from J, leaving 17 bases between. The CDR3 extends over 15 amino acids. CDR1 and CDR2 from the germline V gene are SQVTM and ANQGSEA.

V usage is TRBV14 and J usage is TRBJ1-1, with 7 bases matching TRBD1. Germline assignment: CDR1 SGHDN and CDR2 FVKESK. V lost 2 bases, J lost 1 base, and 4 bases stayed unmatched. There are 15 residues in the CDR3. CDR3 sequence (DNA): TGTGCCAGCAGCCAATATTGGACAGGGAACACTGAAGCTTTCTTT. It translates to CASSQYWTGNTEAFF. Complete variable domain (other parts from reference TRBV14 and TRBJ1-1): EAGVTQFPSHSVIEKGQTVTLRCDPISGHDNLYWYRRVMGKEIKFLLHFVKESKQDESGMPNNRFLAERTGGTYSTLKVQPAELEDSGVYFCASSQYWTGNTEAFFGQGTRLTVV.

The rearrangement joins TRBV27 to TRBJ2-2; D may be TRBD2 (6 bases). CDR1 is MNHEY and CDR2 is SMNVEV in the germline V gene (reference sequence). The germline V and J ends were trimmed by 3 bases and 1 base, with 6 bases remaining between them. This CDR3 is built from 14 residues. CDR3 amino acids: CASSFGGNTGELFF. DNA for the CDR3: TGTGCCAGCAGTTTCGGGGGGAACACCGGGGAGCTGTTTTTT.

The chain carries TRBV18 and TRBJ1-4; 7 nucleotides line up with TRBD1. Germline V lookup: CDR1 KGHSH, CDR2 LQKENI. The CDR3 loop spans 15 amino acids. V was clipped by 2 bases and J by 4 bases; unmatched bases: 4. The CDR3 bases are TGTGCCAGCTCACCAGGGACAGTACTTAATGAAAAACTGTTTTTT. As protein: CASSPGTVLNEKLFF.

The table lists this clone with a count of one. The chain is built from TRBV18 and TRBJ2-1, with 8 nucleotides matching TRBD1. Germline-derived CDR1 and CDR2 are KGHSH and LQKENI. V shed 3 bases, J shed 7 bases, and the junction held 14 bases outside the gene matches. This CDR3 contains 17 residues. CDR3 sequence (DNA): TGTGCCAGCTCACCTTTGCTCGGACAGGGAGGATCGAATGAGCAGTTCTTC. The encoded protein is CASSPLLGQGGSNEQFF.

The V and J genes are TRBV24-1 and TRBJ1-1; 7 bases fit TRBD1. In germline, CDR1 is KGHDR, CDR2 SFDVKD. This CDR3 spans 15 amino acids. J lost 3 bases, V lost 2 bases, and 5 bases had no gene match. DNA for the CDR3: TGTGCCACCAGTGATTCCAGACAGGGTGACACTGAAGCTTTCTTT. Amino acid sequence: CATSDSRQGDTEAFF.

The V gene is TRBV6-4, the J gene TRBJ1-2, with D possibly TRBD1 on 5 matching bases. Trimming removed 4 bases from V and 6 bases from J, with 9 bases in between. This CDR3 comprises 12 residues. CDR1 is MRHNA, CDR2 SNTAGT, per germline. CDR3 amino acids: CASSGDGHGYTF. In nucleotides, the CDR3 is TGTGCCAGCAGTGGGGACGGACATGGCTACACCTTC.

The CDR3 loop reads CASSELIQGIFGYTF. The CDR3 DNA is TGTGCCAGCAGTGAATTGATACAGGGGATCTTCGGCTACACCTTC. The rearrangement joins TRBV6-1 to TRBJ1-2, with 7 bases lining up with TRBD1. Germline V CDR1 and CDR2: MNHNS, SASEGT. The CDR3 covers 15 residues. Trimming removed 2 bases from V and 8 bases from J; junction bases left unmatched: 11.